These T cell receptor beta chains were read from a single sample in a study of cytomegalovirus exposure and HLA in healthy donors. Assay: immunoSEQ multiplex PCR; the TCRdb copy retains only in-frame clones and omits some. This repertoire includes 100,000 to 150,000 clones. The specimen was PBMCs. The receptors were gathered from a woman aged 40 to 50 in good health and CMV-seropositive. The CDR3 runs from the conserved cysteine through the conserved F or W. Not all rows give a size; the values are once, few, many and, for expanded clones, a class.

CDR3aa | v_gene | abundance | j_gene
CASSSRTGDEKLFF | TRBV7-2 | - | TRBJ1-4
CASSPTSGRADTQYF | TRBV4-3 | - | TRBJ2-3
CASSPGQLYGYTF | TRBV7-2 | - | TRBJ1-2
CASGGDTDTQYF | TRBV6-1 | - | TRBJ2-3
CASSQRTGANQPQHF | TRBV28 | - | TRBJ1-5
CASSSQTGGWNEQFF | TRBV6-4 | - | TRBJ2-1
CAISATDTQYF | TRBV10-3 | - | TRBJ2-3
CASSLRIAPDTQYF | TRBV7-9 | - | TRBJ2-3
CASSKARLAGGLTYEQYF | TRBV21-1 | - | TRBJ2-7
CASSSTGGANYGYTF | TRBV6-1 | - | TRBJ1-2
CASSWGVGEEKLFF | TRBV5-6 | - | TRBJ1-4
CASSISIETEAFF | TRBV19 | - | TRBJ1-1
CAWNPGREDEKLFF | TRBV30 | - | TRBJ1-4
CASNPGTSDTGELFF | TRBV9 | - | TRBJ2-2
CSVDKGLETQYF | TRBV29-1 | - | TRBJ2-5
CASSVDVWTSGETYNEQFF | TRBV9 | - | TRBJ2-1
CASSSTGYEQYF | TRBV28 | - | TRBJ2-7
CASSVGGGQGNTGELFF | TRBV9 | - | TRBJ2-2
CSAGDRGASGNTIYF | TRBV29-1 | - | TRBJ1-3
CAWKRGRGLYEQYF | TRBV30 | - | TRBJ2-7
CASSLGVGRGETQYF | TRBV5-4 | - | TRBJ2-5
CASSREGGAHYEQYF | TRBV18 | - | TRBJ2-7
CASSADRVGNTIYF | TRBV2 | - | TRBJ1-3
CASGLTWASGSVGPTDTQYF | TRBV12-5 | - | TRBJ2-3
CATSTRLADSAYEQYF | TRBV15 | - | TRBJ2-7
CASSLGGASYEQYF | TRBV9 | - | TRBJ2-7
CASSFPTGNEQFF | TRBV5-4 | - | TRBJ2-1
CASNGGQTNYGYTF | TRBV6-1 | - | TRBJ1-2
CAGGRLNTEAFF | TRBV7-8 | - | TRBJ1-1
CASSLGLASTYEQYF | TRBV28 | - | TRBJ2-7
CASSSAGNPGELFF | TRBV7-9 | medium-sized | TRBJ2-2
CASSQPVGRSTYNEQFF | TRBV4-1 | - | TRBJ2-1
CASSLALQRSLYTEAFF | TRBV7-2 | - | TRBJ1-1
CAISPAGTNYGYTF | TRBV10-3 | - | TRBJ1-2
CASSLPGHNSGANVLTF | TRBV28 | - | TRBJ2-6
CASRVMASGRAGEQFF | TRBV2 | - | TRBJ2-1
CASSLEGGPLYEQYF | TRBV11-3 | - | TRBJ2-7
CASSPLSGANVLTF | TRBV28 | - | TRBJ2-6
CASSLALAGGPGQETQYF | TRBV11-2 | - | TRBJ2-5
CASSLVDRQGKAFF | TRBV7-2 | - | TRBJ1-1
CASSSTSSTDTQYF | TRBV7-9 | - | TRBJ2-3
CAISESDRVAGGTEAFF | TRBV10-3 | - | TRBJ1-1